This TCR beta chain is from a study of T cell repertoires in cytomegalovirus infection. Study as a whole: An indication of both CMV infection and matching HLA type came from public TCR beta signatures. Regarding the study as a whole: HLA-C-restricted CMV clonotypes gave the most frequent clonotype in two of eight donors.

This clonotype appeared a few times. What it recognizes is unknown. V gave up 4 bases and J gave up 4 bases; unmatched junction bases: 19. This CDR3 has 20 residues. CDR1 and CDR2 from the germline V gene are DFQATT and SNEGSKA (reference sequence). Each CDR3 protein is one row after TCRdb ran MiXCR on the reads. The data show roughly 310,000 distinct CDR3 sequences, just under 30% seen once. V is TRBV20-1 and J is TRBJ2-1; 13 bases match TRBD2. This sequence was found in a human donor in good health (CMV status not recorded). Some clones in this sample may be carry-over from other donors' samples. This sample comprised cultured PBMCs, obtained from culture after CMV antigen stimulation. CDR3 protein: CSAIRIGFRTTSGGYNEQFF. CDR3 coding DNA: TGCAGTGCTATTAGGATTGGGTTTCGTACGACTAGCGGGGGGTACAATGAGCAGTTCTTC.